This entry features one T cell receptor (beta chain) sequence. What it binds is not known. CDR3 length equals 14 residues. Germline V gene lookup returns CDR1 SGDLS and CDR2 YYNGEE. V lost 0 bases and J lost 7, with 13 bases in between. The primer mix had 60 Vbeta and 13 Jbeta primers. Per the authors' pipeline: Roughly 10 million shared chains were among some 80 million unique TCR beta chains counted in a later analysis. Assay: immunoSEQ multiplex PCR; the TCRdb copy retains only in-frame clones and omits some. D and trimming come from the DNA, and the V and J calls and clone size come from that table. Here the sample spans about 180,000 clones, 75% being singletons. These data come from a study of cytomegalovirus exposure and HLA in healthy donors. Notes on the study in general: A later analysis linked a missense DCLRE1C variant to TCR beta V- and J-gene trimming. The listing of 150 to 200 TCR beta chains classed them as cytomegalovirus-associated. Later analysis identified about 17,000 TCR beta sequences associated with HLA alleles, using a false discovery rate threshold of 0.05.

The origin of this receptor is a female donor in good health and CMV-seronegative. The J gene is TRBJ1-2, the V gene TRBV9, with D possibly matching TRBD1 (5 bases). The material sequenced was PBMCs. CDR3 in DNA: TGTGCCAGCAGCGTAGAGGGGCAGTACGGTGGCTACACCTTC. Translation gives CASSVEGQYGGYTF.